This TCR beta chain was observed in a study of CD8 T cells in ankylosing spondylitis. General study results and limits: Seemingly distinctive of ankylosing spondylitis blood was a TCR beta motif formed by eight highly homologous variants.

The CDR3 consists of 13 residues. CDR1 and CDR2 (germline): SEHNR, FQNEAQ (reference sequence). The V gene lost 8 bases and the J gene lost 7 bases, with 17 bases spanning the gap. This clonotype was found a few times. Its target is unknown. TCRdb re-called the 5' RACE reads through MiXCR, storing one row per CDR3 protein. This repertoire shows about 390,000 distinct CDR3 sequences, 20% to 25% found once; its top ten account for approximately 16%. The receptor's source is a male donor with ankylosing spondylitis. The sample consisted of blood, either unsorted or a sorted T cell fraction (not recorded which). V is TRBV7-9 and J is TRBJ1-1; perhaps TRBD1 as D (5 bases). This CDR3 reads CASGRGEWGEAFF. The CDR3 bases are TGTGCCAGCGGACGGGGGGAATGGGGTGAAGCTTTCTTT.